The 19 T cell receptor beta chains below come from one sample, sequenced in a study of T cells in Graves' hyperthyroidism and ophthalmopathy. What was amplified from RNA transcripts were TCR beta CDR3 regions. Initially, a first-round RT-PCR of the TCR CDR3 employed the HTBI primer set. TCRdb re-analysed the multiplex PCR reads in MiXCR, keeping a single row per CDR3 protein. Here the sample spans around 570,000 distinct CDR3 sequences, 20% being singletons. The material sequenced was blood. These receptors were obtained from a man aged 40-50 years with Graves' ophthalmopathy.

This CDR3 reads CSARDPAGGEQYF. The CDR3 nucleotides are TGCAGTGCTAGAGACCCAGCGGGAGGCGAGCAGTACTTC. The gene calls are TRBV20-1 and TRBJ2-7; 9 positions match TRBD2. Germline values: CDR1 DFQATT, CDR2 SNEGSKA (reference sequence). Germline trimming cut 0 bases from V and 6 bases from J; bases unmatched to any gene: 3. CDR3 length equals 13 residues.

This clonotype was detected a few times. This sequence joins TRBV6-2 or TRBV6-3 and TRBJ2-7, with 7 bases aligning to TRBD1. Germline CDR1 MNHEY, CDR2 SVGEGT. The CDR3 spans 16 residues. Trimming cost V 6 bases and J 3 bases; bases outside gene matches: 14. This chain's CDR3 is CASRPGGSGQYYEQYF. The CDR3 nucleotides read TGTGCCAGCAGGCCCGGAGGTTCGGGACAGTACTACGAGCAGTACTTC.

This clonotype was counted only a few times. This chain uses TRBV5-1 with TRBJ2-1; 9 bases map to TRBD2. The CDR3 contains 22 residues. The V segment lost 4 bases and the J segment 10 bases; nucleotides outside the gene matches: 33. Germline V gene data show CDR1 as SGHRS and CDR2 as YFSETQ. CDR3: CASSASNTGRTGTSSFQGEQFF. The CDR3 bases are TGCGCCAGCAGCGCCTCGAATACCGGACGGACCGGGACTAGCAGTTTTCAAGGGGAGCAGTTCTTC. Full variable domain (missing parts from reference TRBV5-1 and TRBJ2-1): KAGVTQTPRYLIKTRGQQVTLSCSPISGHRSVSWYQQTPGQGLQFLFEYFSETQRNKGNFPGRFSGRQFSNSRSEMNVSTLELGDSALYLCASSASNTGRTGTSSFQGEQFFGPGTRLTVL.

This clonotype turned up a few times. The V gene is TRBV19, the J gene TRBJ1-1, with a weak D call TRBD1 (5 bases). The V end lost 7 bases, the J end lost 0 bases, and 18 bases lay between the germline ends. In germline, CDR1 is LNHDA, CDR2 SQIVND (reference sequence). CDR3 size: 16 residues. The DNA for the CDR3 is TGTGCCAGTACCAAAGGACATTGGGCCCTGAACACTGAAGCTTTCTTT. It specifies CASTKGHWALNTEAFF.

The chain combines TRBV2 with TRBJ2-2; 7 nucleotides align to TRBD1. V lost 6 bases to trimming and J lost 6 bases; unmatched junction nucleotides: 4. Germline CDR1 and CDR2: SNHLY and FYNNEI. There are 13 residues in the CDR3. The CDR3 is CASRTGSAGELFF. CDR3 nucleotides: TGTGCCAGCAGGACAGGGTCGGCCGGGGAGCTGTTTTTT.

This clonotype was seen only a few times. The J gene is TRBJ1-6, the V gene TRBV6-4; D remains unclear. This CDR3 is 16 amino acids long. V lost 8 bases and J 0 bases, leaving 14 bases between the germline ends. Looked up from germline, CDR1 is MRHNA and CDR2 is SNTAGT. In nucleotides, the CDR3 is TGTGCCAGCTTTAGACGGATGAGCTCCTATAATTCACCCCTCCACTTT. It specifies CASFRRMSSYNSPLHF.

The chain combines TRBV30 with TRBJ1-4, with 7 bases fitting TRBD1. Germline V gives CDR1 GTSNPN, CDR2 SVGIG (reference sequence). V was clipped by 4 bases and J by 8 bases; unmatched bases: 13. CDR3 length: 15 residues. In nucleotides, the CDR3 is TGTGCCTGGATCTTACCGGGACAGCCTTCCGAAAAACTGTTTTTT. Translation: CAWILPGQPSEKLFF.

This clonotype was observed a few times. The genes are TRBV2 and TRBJ2-7, with D perhaps being TRBD1 or TRBD2 (5 bases each). Germline V gives CDR1 SNHLY, CDR2 FYNNEI. Trimming pared 5 bases from V and 3 bases from J, leaving 17 bases between. The CDR3 loop spans 15 amino acids. This CDR3 is CASSMGEPLFYEQYF. The CDR3 DNA reads as TGTGCCAGCAGTATGGGGGAGCCTCTATTCTACGAGCAGTACTTC. Filled out from reference TRBV2 and TRBJ2-7, the complete variable domain reads EPEVTQTPSHQVTQMGQEVILRCVPISNHLYFYWYRQILGQKVEFLVSFYNNEISEKSEIFDDQFSVERPDGSNFTLKIRSTKLEDSAMYFCASSMGEPLFYEQYFGPGTRLTVT.

The chain recombines TRBV18 with TRBJ1-5; 9 bases align to TRBD1. The CDR3 is 16 amino acids. CDR1 and CDR2 (germline): KGHSH, LQKENI. Losses at the gene ends were 3 bases for V and 3 bases for J; bases not matched to a gene: 6. DNA of the CDR3: TGTGCCAGCTCACCGGGACAGGGAGGTTCCAATCAGCCCCAGCATTTT. As protein: CASSPGQGGSNQPQHF.

Only a few counts were recorded for this clonotype. The chain joins TRBV20-1 to TRBJ2-1, with no clear D. This CDR3 has 11 residues. From germline, CDR1 is DFQATT and CDR2 SNEGSKA (reference sequence). The V end lost 0 bases, the J end lost 10 bases, and 7 bases lay between the germline ends. CDR3 region: CSARDVEEQFF. CDR3 nucleotide sequence: TGCAGTGCTAGAGACGTAGAGGAGCAGTTCTTC.

The J gene is TRBJ2-2, the V gene TRBV20-1; TRBD2 is a possible D gene (5 bases). CDR3 size: 16 residues. Per the germline V gene, CDR1 is DFQATT and CDR2 is SNEGSKA (reference sequence). V was trimmed by 7 bases and J by 5 bases, leaving 23 bases between them. CDR3 sequence: CSVRGGQVDQTGELFF. The CDR3 bases are TGCAGTGTCAGAGGCGGGCAGGTCGACCAGACCGGGGAGCTGTTTTTT.

Only a few counts were recorded for this clonotype. The V call is TRBV7-9, the J call TRBJ2-2; D is possibly TRBD2 (5 bases). This CDR3 contains 14 residues. The V end was cut by 5 bases, the J end by 4 bases, with 11 bases between. Per germline, CDR1 SEHNR and CDR2 FQNEAQ (reference sequence). The CDR3 spells CASSPSLTTGELFF. CDR3 nucleotides: TGTGCCAGCAGCCCTAGCCTCACCACCGGGGAGCTGTTTTTT.

A few counts support this clonotype. The rearrangement joins TRBV5-1 to TRBJ2-7; no clear D gene. The CDR3 is 12 residues long. The germline V gene has CDR1 SGHRS and CDR2 YFSETQ. V lost 0 bases to trimming and J lost 8 bases, with 9 bases between them. Written as DNA, the CDR3 is TGCGCCAGCAGCTTGGATGGCCTTCAGCAGTACTTC. Encoded protein: CASSLDGLQQYF.

Comments on this clonotype: A much larger clone lies one base from this, so it may be a read error. V gene TRBV30 combines with J gene TRBJ1-2; 11 positions agree with TRBD1. Trimming cost V 8 bases and J 2 bases; bases outside gene matches: 1. CDR1 is GTSNPN, CDR2 SVGIG, per germline (reference sequence). CDR3 length equals 12 residues. The CDR3 loop reads CARTGGNYGYTF. The CDR3 DNA reads TGTGCCAGGACAGGGGGCAACTATGGCTACACCTTC.

The V gene is TRBV10-3, the J gene TRBJ2-7, with TRBD2 matching 9 bases. The CDR3 runs to 15 residues. Trimming at V came to 3 bases and at J to 2 bases, leaving 5 bases not matched to a gene. Germline assignment: CDR1 ENHRY and CDR2 SYGVKD. The CDR3 DNA sequence: TGTGCCATCAGTGACCCCCTAGCGGGAACCTACGAGCAGTACTTC. It codes for CAISDPLAGTYEQYF.

In its sample, this clonotype was seen a few times. This chain connects TRBV7-9 to TRBJ2-1; TRBD2 might be the D (6 bases). The V and J ends lost 5 bases and 0 bases respectively, with 8 bases between them. This CDR3 comprises 14 residues. Per the germline V gene, CDR1 is SEHNR and CDR2 is FQNEAQ (reference sequence). This CDR3 reads CASSQTSSYNEQFF. The CDR3 DNA is TGTGCCAGCAGCCAGACTAGCTCCTACAATGAGCAGTTCTTC.

In this sample, this clonotype turned up many times. The genes are TRBV7-9 and TRBJ2-1; 9 bases are a match to TRBD2. V was clipped by 1 base and J by 7 bases; unmatched bases: 5. Germline V gene sequence: CDR1 SEHNR, CDR2 FQNEAQ (reference sequence). The CDR3 consists of 15 residues. Written as DNA, the CDR3 is TGTGCCAGCAGCTTAGGGGCGGGAGGGCCGAATGAGCAGTTCTTC. Translating it yields CASSLGAGGPNEQFF.

V and J are TRBV6-1 and TRBJ2-7, with 11 bases that match TRBD2. CDR1 and CDR2 (germline): MNHNS, SASEGT. Trimming at V came to 5 bases and at J to 7 bases, leaving 7 bases not matched to a gene. The CDR3 is 14 amino acids. Written as DNA, the CDR3 is TGTGCCAGCAGTCTTCCTAGCGGGAGGAGGGAGCAGTACTTC. This sequence encodes CASSLPSGRREQYF.

V is TRBV19 and J is TRBJ2-7; 10 bases are a match to TRBD2. This CDR3 has 14 residues. CDR1 and CDR2 (germline): LNHDA, SQIVND (reference sequence). Trimming at V came to 6 bases and at J to 7 bases, leaving 9 bases not matched to a gene. CDR3: CASSNPSGSREQYF. The CDR3 nucleotides are TGTGCCAGTAGCAACCCTAGCGGGAGCAGGGAGCAGTACTTC.